The clone carrying this TCR beta chain was picked up a small number of times. The record originates from a study of blood T cell repertoires in COVID-19. Study at large: Acute and convalescent COVID-19 specimens originated in the United States, Italy and Spain. T cells, B-cell-depleted T cells, or PBMCs supplied cDNA or gDNA.

The method was immunoSEQ multiplex PCR; TCRdb's version includes in-frame clones alone and lacks a portion of them. In the table there are 250,000 to 400,000 clones, around 90% of which are singletons. Per germline, CDR1 SGHVS and CDR2 FQNEAQ. The CDR3 consists of 15 residues. Unmatched junction bases numbered 8, after V lost 6 bases and J lost 0 bases. Those enrolled, adults aged roughly 18 to 90 years, came from about two dozen US areas. Self-reported history from a screening survey and questionnaire set each donor's cohort. The sequencing input was PBMCs or T cells enriched from blood (not recorded which). The rearrangement uses TRBV7-8 and TRBJ2-7; the match to TRBD2 covers 7 bases. The clonotype was recovered from a man in his 60s who had recovered from COVID-19. The CDR3 here is CASSPLAVSSYEQYF. The CDR3 DNA is TGTGCCAGCAGTCCTCTAGCGGTCAGCTCCTACGAGCAGTACTTC.